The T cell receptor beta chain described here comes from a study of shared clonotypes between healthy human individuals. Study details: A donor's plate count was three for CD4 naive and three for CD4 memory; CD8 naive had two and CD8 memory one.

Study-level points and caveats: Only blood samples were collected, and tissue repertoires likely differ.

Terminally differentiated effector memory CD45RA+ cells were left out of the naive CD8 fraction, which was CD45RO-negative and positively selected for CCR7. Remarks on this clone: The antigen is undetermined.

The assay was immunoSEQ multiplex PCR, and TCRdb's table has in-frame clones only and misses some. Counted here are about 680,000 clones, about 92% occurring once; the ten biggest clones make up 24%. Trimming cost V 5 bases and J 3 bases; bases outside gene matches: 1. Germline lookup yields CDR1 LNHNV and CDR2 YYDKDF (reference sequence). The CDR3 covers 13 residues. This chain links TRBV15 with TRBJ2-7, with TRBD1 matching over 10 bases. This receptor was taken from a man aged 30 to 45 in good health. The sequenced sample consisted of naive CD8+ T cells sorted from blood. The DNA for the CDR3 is TGTGCCACCAGCCGGACAGGGGGCTACGAGCAGTACTTC. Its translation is CATSRTGGYEQYF.